Shown below are 32 T cell receptor beta chains from a single sample sequenced in a study of blood T cell repertoires in COVID-19. Method: immunoSEQ multiplex PCR; TCRdb's copy keeps in-frame clones and lacks some. The table records 40,000 to 60,000 clones, about 88% of them present only once. The sequenced sample consisted of peripheral blood. All receptors derive from a human donor in a cohort sampled during active COVID-19.

This clone has a single count. The V call is TRBV18, the J call TRBJ1-1; 7 bases fit TRBD1. The trim removed 5 bases at V and 4 bases at J, leaving 7 bases unmatched. The germline CDR1 and CDR2 sequences are KGHSH and LQKENI. This CDR3 spans 14 amino acids. CDR3 in DNA: TGTGCCAGCTCATTAGGACAGGCGACCACTGAAGCTTTCTTT. Amino acid sequence: CASSLGQATTEAFF. Looking up the rest from reference TRBV18 and TRBJ1-1 gives the full variable domain: NAGVMQNPRHLVRRRGQEARLRCSPMKGHSHVYWYRQLPEEGLKFMVYLQKENIIDESGMPKERFSAEFPKEGPSILRIQQVVRGDSAAYFCASSLGQATTEAFFGQGTRLTVV.

V and J are TRBV23-1 and TRBJ1-1; no clear D. TRBV23-1 is filed as an ORF, its function uncertain. This CDR3 has 16 amino acids. V lost 4 bases and J 0 bases, leaving 15 bases between the germline ends. CDR3 bases: TGCGCCAGCAGTCCGGGAGGGCGCCGGATGAACACTGAAGCTTTCTTT. As protein: CASSPGGRRMNTEAFF.

The chain carries TRBV5-1 and TRBJ2-1, with D uncertain. CDR1 and CDR2 from the germline V gene are SGHRS and YFSETQ. Trimming removed 1 base from V and 6 bases from J, with 20 bases in between. CDR3 size: 17 residues. DNA for the CDR3: TGCGCCAGCAGCTTGATTCGTGGGCAGGTTCTTTTCAATGAGCAGTTCTTC. It encodes CASSLIRGQVLFNEQFF.

This chain joins TRBV29-1 and TRBJ2-1, with 8 bases that match TRBD1. The CDR3 consists of 15 residues. Germline trimming cut 6 bases from V and 3 bases from J; bases unmatched to any gene: 10. Germline V gene lookup returns CDR1 SQVTM and CDR2 ANQGSEA. The CDR3 nucleotides are TGCAGCGTGGCCGGGCAGGGGGCCCTCTACAATGAGCAGTTCTTC. Translation: CSVAGQGALYNEQFF.

This clone was seen just once. The chain employs TRBV6-5 and TRBJ1-1, with TRBD1 as a possible D gene (6 bases). Germline V gene sequence: CDR1 MNHEY, CDR2 SVGAGI. V gave up 6 bases and J gave up 11 bases, with 16 bases separating them. This CDR3 spans 12 amino acids. DNA for the CDR3: TGTGCCAGCAGGTACCAGGGGCCGGGGGCTTTCTTT. Residues: CASRYQGPGAFF.

The chain recombines TRBV7-3 with TRBJ2-1, with a possible D match to TRBD2 (5 bases). Between the trimmed V and J ends, which lost 5 bases and 0 bases, there was a span of 11 bases. The germline V gene encodes CDR1 SGHTA and CDR2 FQGTGA. This CDR3 spans 15 amino acids. The CDR3 DNA follows: TGTGCCAGCAGCCCGAGGGCCCTCTCCTACAATGAGCAGTTCTTC. It codes for CASSPRALSYNEQFF.

The chain combines TRBV4-1 with TRBJ2-7, with TRBD2 identical over 15 bases. Germline V gene lookup returns CDR1 MGHRA and CDR2 YSYEKL. V lost 2 bases to trimming and J lost 5 bases; unmatched junction nucleotides: 10. This CDR3 is built from 18 residues. DNA of the CDR3: TGCGCCAGCAGCCAACTGGACATGGGACTAGCGGGAGGCCACGAGCAGTACTTC. It encodes CASSQLDMGLAGGHEQYF.

The chain carries TRBV30 and TRBJ2-7; maybe TRBD1 (6 bases). Looked up from germline, CDR1 is GTSNPN and CDR2 is SVGIG (reference sequence). The V end was cut by 3 bases, the J end by 2 bases, with 14 bases between. The CDR3 spans 14 residues. The CDR3 is CAWRIAGATYEQYF. Written as DNA, the CDR3 is TGTGCCTGGAGGATCGCAGGGGCTACCTACGAGCAGTACTTC.

The V gene is TRBV11-2, the J gene TRBJ2-2; 7 nucleotides line up with TRBD1. This CDR3 contains 15 residues. V dropped 1 base and J dropped 4; count of bases not matched to a gene: 3. Germline V gene data show CDR1 as SGHAT and CDR2 as FQNNGV. CDR3 nucleotide sequence: TGTGCCAGCAGCTTAGTAGGGGGCGGCACCGGGGAGCTGTTTTTT. Amino acid sequence: CASSLVGGGTGELFF.

The rearrangement links TRBV27 to TRBJ2-7; D is uncertain. This CDR3 spans 16 amino acids. Germline CDR1 is MNHEY and CDR2 is SMNVEV (reference sequence). The V end lost 3 bases, the J end lost 6 bases, and 21 bases lay between the germline ends. The CDR3, as DNA: TGTGCCAGCAGTTTGGATATGGCGGCCTCCGCCGGCGAGCAGTACTTC. Translation: CASSLDMAASAGEQYF.

The chain is built from TRBV4-2 and TRBJ1-1; D is perhaps TRBD1 (6 bases). The germline gives CDR1 LGHNA, CDR2 YNFKEQ. This CDR3 spans 15 amino acids. Trimming shortened V by 1 base and J by 0 bases, and 9 bases separated the two germline ends. CDR3 loop: CASSQVRGMNTEAFF. The CDR3 DNA follows: TGTGCCAGCAGCCAAGTGAGGGGGATGAACACTGAAGCTTTCTTT.

The rearrangement uses TRBV6-5 and TRBJ2-1; 8 bases are shared with TRBD2. Germline V gene lookup returns CDR1 MNHEY and CDR2 SVGAGI. V shed 7 bases, J shed 12 bases, and the junction held 14 bases outside the gene matches. This CDR3 comprises 14 residues. CDR3 sequence: CASNKLAAPLGQFF. CDR3 bases: TGTGCCAGCAACAAACTAGCGGCCCCTTTGGGGCAGTTCTTC.

The chain is built from TRBV5-5 and TRBJ1-3; D call uncertain. This CDR3 has 15 residues. The germline gives CDR1 SGHKS, CDR2 YYEKEE (reference sequence). The germline V and J ends were trimmed by 4 bases and 0 bases, with 11 bases remaining between them. CDR3: CASSVGSSSGNTIYF. In DNA, the CDR3 is TGTGCCAGCAGCGTCGGGTCCAGCTCTGGAAACACCATATATTTT.

This rearrangement joins TRBV4-2 to TRBJ2-5; 13 bases map to TRBD2. Germline CDR1 is LGHNA and CDR2 is YNFKEQ. V lost 0 bases and J lost 5; bases outside the gene matches: 3. The CDR3 contains 16 residues. CDR3 region: CASSQDLTSGGETQYF. The CDR3 region has the DNA TGTGCCAGCAGCCAAGATTTGACTAGCGGGGGGGAGACCCAGTACTTC.

V usage is TRBV7-3 and J usage is TRBJ1-1; perhaps TRBD1 as D (6 bases). Trimming took 4 bases from V and 5 from J, leaving 11 bases between them. CDR3 length: 13 amino acids. The V gene's germline CDR1 is SGHTA and CDR2 FQGTGA. The CDR3 protein is CASSYNRETEAFF. In DNA, the CDR3 is TGTGCCAGCAGCTACAACAGGGAGACTGAAGCTTTCTTT.

The V call is TRBV24-1, the J call TRBJ2-7, with 8 bases that match TRBD1. The germline V gene has CDR1 KGHDR and CDR2 SFDVKD. V dropped 6 bases and J dropped 4; count of bases not matched to a gene: 10. The CDR3 is 15 residues long. This CDR3 reads CATSSLTGDRYEQYF. The CDR3 coding sequence is TGTGCCACCAGTAGTTTGACAGGGGATAGGTACGAGCAGTACTTC.

The V gene is TRBV28, the J gene TRBJ2-5; maybe TRBD2 (6 bases). Per germline, CDR1 MDHEN and CDR2 SYDVKM. Trimming took 5 bases from V and 0 from J, leaving 10 bases between them. The CDR3 length is 14 residues. CDR3 loop: CASSRRGNQETQYF. The CDR3 nucleotides are TGTGCCAGCAGTAGGAGGGGAAACCAAGAGACCCAGTACTTC.

This rearrangement joins TRBV10-1 to TRBJ2-7; 7 nucleotides align to TRBD2. This CDR3 is 13 amino acids long. Germline V gene data show CDR1 as WNHNN and CDR2 as SYGVQD (reference sequence). With 6 bases clipped from V and 6 bases from J, the junction kept 8 bases outside the gene matches. The DNA of the CDR3 is TGCGCCAGCAGGCGGGAGCCGGCCGGCGAGCAGTACTTC. The encoded protein is CASRREPAGEQYF.

This sequence joins TRBV11-3 and TRBJ2-1, with D possibly being TRBD2 (5 bases). V lost 5 bases to trimming and J lost 8 bases, with 19 bases between them. CDR1 is SGHNT, CDR2 YENEEA, per germline. This CDR3 has 15 amino acids. The CDR3 reads CASSPSPGVVHEQFF. In nucleotides, the CDR3 is TGTGCCAGCAGCCCTAGCCCCGGTGTAGTCCATGAGCAGTTCTTC.

V gene TRBV15 combines with J gene TRBJ1-3; no firm D call. CDR1 is LNHNV and CDR2 is YYDKDF in the germline V gene (reference sequence). V shed 1 base and J shed 1 base, with 11 bases lying between them. The CDR3 is 16 residues long. The CDR3 spells CATSRALPVSGNTIYF. The CDR3 DNA reads as TGTGCCACCAGCAGAGCTTTGCCGGTGTCTGGAAACACCATATATTTT.

The sample holds one count of this clone. The V call is TRBV3-1 (or the pseudogene TRBV3-2), the J call TRBJ1-5; TRBD1 might be the D (6 bases). Trimming removed 6 bases at V and 9 bases at J, with 27 bases between. The CDR3 has 17 residues. The germline V gene has CDR1 LGHDT and CDR2 YNNKEL (reference sequence). The CDR3 nucleotides are TGTGCCAGCAGTAAAGGGGGAGGAGGGGGGGCCTTGTGGCCCCAGCATTTT. Protein sequence: CASSKGGGGGALWPQHF.

This clone was seen just once. The chain employs TRBV6-5 and TRBJ2-1, with a tentative D call TRBD2 (6 bases). Trimming took 5 bases from V and 5 from J, leaving 16 bases between them. Germline CDR1 is MNHEY and CDR2 is SVGAGI. The CDR3 consists of 15 residues. CDR3 amino acids: CASSPLADPNNEQFF. DNA of the CDR3: TGTGCCAGCAGTCCCTTAGCGGACCCTAACAATGAGCAGTTCTTC.

This chain links TRBV6-5 with TRBJ2-7; 13 bases agree with TRBD2. There are 15 residues in the CDR3. V lost 6 bases to trimming and J lost 5 bases; unmatched junction nucleotides: 7. Germline CDR1 MNHEY, CDR2 SVGAGI. The CDR3 region is CASSRGTSGTNEQYF. The DNA of the CDR3 is TGTGCCAGCAGCCGCGGGACTAGCGGGACCAACGAGCAGTACTTC.

The rearrangement links TRBV7-2 to TRBJ2-5; the D is unclear. Germline V gene data show CDR1 as SGHTA and CDR2 as FQGNSA. This CDR3 region has 12 residues. V was trimmed by 5 bases and J by 5 bases, leaving 9 bases between them. The CDR3 is CASSAPWETQYF. The CDR3 DNA reads as TGTGCCAGCAGCGCGCCGTGGGAGACCCAGTACTTC.

In its sample, this clone was seen a few times. The rearrangement joins TRBV20-1 to TRBJ1-4; 7 bases are shared with TRBD1. The CDR3 extends over 13 amino acids. Germline V lookup: CDR1 DFQATT, CDR2 SNEGSKA (reference sequence). J lost 6 bases, V lost 6 bases, and 7 bases had no gene match. The CDR3 protein is CSASDRADEKLFF. The CDR3 DNA follows: TGCAGTGCCAGTGACAGGGCCGATGAAAAACTGTTTTTT.

The chain links TRBV25-1 to TRBJ2-7; 7 positions match TRBD1. The trim removed 5 bases at V and 3 bases at J, leaving 7 bases unmatched. The germline gives CDR1 MGHDK, CDR2 SYGVNS. The CDR3 runs 14 residues. CDR3 DNA sequence: TGTGCCAGCAGTCCTCGGACAGGTAACTACGAGCAGTACGTC. Translating gives CASSPRTGNYEQYV.

As to this clone: As the CDR3 is not closed by the conserved phenylalanine or tryptophan, this likely results from a read error. Because the CDR3's place on the DNA is in doubt, the DNA is left out and the CDR3 is given as listed by TCRdb. The chain combines TRBV21-1 with TRBJ1-1; the table's D call, TRBD1, has no DNA check behind it. TRBV21-1 is noted as a pseudogene. A total of 10 residues make up the CDR3, ends included. This CDR3 is CASSSARGQL.

The chain carries TRBV7-9 and TRBJ2-1; 9 bases line up with TRBD2. This CDR3 comprises 15 residues. Germline V gene sequence: CDR1 SEHNR, CDR2 FQNEAQ (reference sequence). V was pared by 1 base and J by 6 bases, with 4 bases of the junction left unmatched. In DNA form, the CDR3 reads TGTGCCAGCAGCTTAGAGGAAGCGGGGGGCAATGAGCAGTTCTTC. This sequence encodes CASSLEEAGGNEQFF.

This rearrangement joins TRBV6-5 to TRBJ1-2; a possible D gene is TRBD1 (6 bases). The CDR3 spans 12 residues. The germline gives CDR1 MNHEY, CDR2 SVGAGI. The germline V and J ends were trimmed by 6 bases and 6 bases, with 11 bases remaining between them. The CDR3 nucleotides read TGTGCCAGCAGGGACAACAGGGATGGCTACACCTTC. Encoded protein: CASRDNRDGYTF.

V is TRBV6-5 and J is TRBJ2-1; TRBD2 is a possible D gene (6 bases). Trimming removed 8 bases from V and 2 bases from J, with 13 bases in between. CDR3 length: 14 amino acids. Germline lookup yields CDR1 MNHEY and CDR2 SVGAGI. In nucleotides, the CDR3 is TGTGCCAGCTCTCAGCGGGCCCCCTACAATGAGCAGTTCTTC. It yields the protein CASSQRAPYNEQFF.

This rearrangement joins TRBV4-1 to TRBJ1-2; D is undetermined. The CDR3 has 14 residues. Germline loops: CDR1 MGHRA, CDR2 YSYEKL. Trimming shortened V by 3 bases and J by 3 bases, and 11 bases separated the two germline ends. The CDR3 region is CASSQGVRDYGYTF. In nucleotides, the CDR3 is TGCGCCAGCAGCCAGGGAGTCCGCGACTATGGCTACACCTTC.

The rearrangement uses TRBV18 and TRBJ2-7, with TRBD2 identical over 7 bases. Unmatched junction bases numbered 9, after V lost 6 bases and J lost 1 base. From germline, CDR1 is KGHSH and CDR2 LQKENI. This CDR3 region has 15 residues. CDR3 coding DNA: TGTGCCAGCTCCCCTGGACTAGTACCATCCTACGAGCAGTACGTC. It is translated as CASSPGLVPSYEQYV.